The rows below give T cell receptor beta chains drawn from one sample of a study of early T cells in non-severe SARS-CoV-2 infection. TCRdb re-called the 5' RACE reads with MiXCR, one entry per CDR3 protein. The table has fewer than 30,000 distinct CDR3 sequences, around 4% seen once. Sequencing was carried out using whole blood. The receptors here all came from an adult who was a healthcare worker with PCR-confirmed SARS-CoV-2 infection or an uninfected control (not recorded which). The CDR3 runs from the conserved cysteine through the conserved F or W. D genes are given only for firm matches. Expanded clones are given a class, and other clones once, few, many or no size at all.

TRBJ1-1 | many | . | TRBV20-1 | CSARDLAAMNTEAFF | TGCAGTGCTAGAGATCTTGCAGCTATGAACACTGAAGCTTTCTTT
TRBJ2-3 | few | . | TRBV7-2 | CASSFINTDTQYF | TGTGCCAGCAGCTTTATCAACACAGATACGCAGTATTTT
TRBJ1-3 | medium-sized | TRBD1 | TRBV29-1 | CSVRDRSSGNTIYF | TGCAGCGTGCGGGACAGGAGCTCTGGAAACACCATATATTTT
TRBJ2-1 | many | . | TRBV9 | CASSPRGDSEVHNEQFF | TGTGCCAGCAGCCCCCGCGGCGACTCGGAAGTCCACAATGAGCAGTTCTTC
TRBJ1-2 | medium-sized | . | TRBV7-2 | CASSLQGRYGYTF | TGTGCCAGCAGCTTACAGGGGCGGTATGGCTACACCTTC
TRBJ1-5 | many | TRBD1 | TRBV6-6 | CASSYGQGARRDSNQPQHF | TGTGCCAGCAGTTACGGACAGGGGGCGCGGAGGGATAGCAATCAGCCCCAGCATTTT
TRBJ2-1 | many | . | TRBV5-1 | CASSLTGTNEQFF | TGCGCCAGCAGCTTGACAGGGACCAATGAGCAGTTCTTC
TRBJ2-7 | many | . | TRBV23-1 | CASSQSNYEQYF | TGCGCCAGCAGTCAATCTAACTACGAGCAGTACTTC
TRBJ1-2 | many | . | TRBV9 | CASSSRSVNYGYTF | TGTGCCAGCAGCTCTAGATCCGTTAACTATGGCTACACCTTC
TRBJ1-4 | many | . | TRBV4-1 | CASSQLGSNEKLFF | TGCGCCAGCAGCCAACTGGGCAGTAATGAAAAACTGTTTTTT
TRBJ1-5 | many | . | TRBV19 | CASSRRESQPQHF | TGTGCCAGTAGTAGGAGGGAGAGTCAGCCCCAGCATTTT
TRBJ2-3 | . | . | TRBV9 | CASSNPGARVGTDTQYF | TGTGCCAGCAGTAATCCGGGAGCAAGGGTGGGCACAGATACGCAGTATTTT
TRBJ2-7 | . | . | TRBV6-1 | CASRPIGGSYEQYF | TGTGCCAGCAGACCCATTGGAGGCTCCTACGAGCAGTACTTC
TRBJ2-3 | many | TRBD1 | TRBV3-1 | CASSRGQGYTDTQYF | TGTGCCAGCAGCCGTGGACAGGGGTACACAGATACGCAGTATTTT
TRBJ2-4 | many | TRBD2 | TRBV7-9 | CASSPHRRGGSKNIQYF | TGTGCCAGCAGCCCCCATCGGCGGGGGGGAAGCAAAAACATTCAGTACTTC
TRBJ2-1 | few | TRBD1 | TRBV11-2 | CASSHGQGAGRYNEQLF | TGTGCCAGCAGCCACGGACAGGGGGCCGGGAGATACAATGAGCAGCTCTTC
TRBJ2-2 | . | TRBD1 | TRBV28 | CATMGQRNTGELFF | TGTGCCACTATGGGACAGAGGAACACCGGGGAGCTGTTTTTT
TRBJ2-7 | many | . | TRBV29-1 | CSVRVSSYEQYF | TGCAGCGTTCGGGTAAGCTCCTACGAGCAGTACTTC
TRBJ2-1 | . | . | TRBV9 | CASSVAFHEQFF | TGTGCCAGCAGCGTGGCATTCCATGAGCAGTTCTTC
TRBJ2-5 | few | . | TRBV20-1 | CSAPRGLTETQYF | TGCAGTGCCCCCCGGGGGCTAACCGAGACCCAGTACTTC
TRBJ2-7 | . | . | TRBV20-1 | CSARGAGSEQYF | TGCAGTGCTAGAGGCGCAGGGAGCGAGCAGTACTTC
TRBJ2-3 | many | . | TRBV28 | CASSFLRGGTDTQYF | TGTGCCAGCAGTTTTTTACGAGGGGGCACAGATACGCAGTATTTT
TRBJ1-5 | many | . | TRBV6-2/TRBV6-3 | CASSYEGRGNQPQHF | TGTGCCAGCAGTTACGAAGGTCGGGGCAATCAGCCCCAGCATTTT
TRBJ2-7 | many | . | TRBV5-5 | CASSLRQGEGYEQYF | TGTGCCAGCAGCTTGCGGCAGGGGGAGGGGTACGAGCAGTACTTC
TRBJ2-2 | many | . | TRBV5-1 | CASSIGLNTGELFF | TGCGCCAGCAGCATCGGGCTTAACACCGGGGAGCTGTTTTTT
TRBJ2-5 | many | . | TRBV28 | CASSLSRKTQYF | TGTGCCAGCAGTTTGAGTAGGAAGACCCAGTACTTC
TRBJ2-3 | few | . | TRBV15 | CATSRWGESTDTQYF | TGTGCCACCAGCAGGTGGGGGGAGAGCACAGATACGCAGTATTTT
TRBJ2-1 | . | TRBD1 | TRBV20-1 | CSARMGTAYNEQFF | TGCAGTGCTAGAATGGGGACAGCGTACAATGAGCAGTTCTTC
TRBJ2-1 | many | . | TRBV11-2 | CASSTYGYNEQFF | TGTGCCAGCAGCACATATGGGTACAATGAGCAGTTCTTC
TRBJ2-1 | many | TRBD1 | TRBV20-1 | CSARRDRVHNEQFF | TGCAGTGCTAGACGGGACAGGGTCCACAATGAGCAGTTCTTC
TRBJ2-3 | once | . | TRBV15 | CATSPTRSGTSYTDTQYF | TGTGCCACCAGCCCCACGAGGTCGGGGACCAGTTACACAGATACGCAGTATTTT
TRBJ2-7 | many | . | TRBV5-1 | CASSLEAFTYEQYF | TGCGCCAGCAGCTTGGAGGCCTTCACCTACGAGCAGTACTTC
TRBJ1-1 | few | . | TRBV11-3 | CASSFSAGNTEAFF | TGTGCCAGCAGCTTTTCGGCTGGGAACACTGAAGCTTTCTTT
TRBJ2-7 | many | TRBD1 | TRBV29-1 | CSVDSQGASYEQYF | TGCAGCGTTGATTCGCAGGGGGCCTCCTACGAGCAGTACTTC
TRBJ2-1 | . | . | TRBV19 | CASKQGYNEQFF | TGTGCCAGTAAACAGGGCTACAATGAGCAGTTCTTC
TRBJ2-3 | many | . | TRBV6-6 | CASSGGIGTSTDTQYF | TGTGCCAGCAGTGGGGGAATCGGGACCAGCACAGATACGCAGTATTTT
TRBJ1-5 | few | TRBD1 | TRBV5-4 | CASSQQGNQPQHF | TGTGCCAGCAGCCAACAGGGGAATCAGCCCCAGCATTTT
TRBJ1-5 | few | . | TRBV28 | CASSFTENQPQHF | TGTGCCAGCAGTTTCACGGAGAATCAGCCCCAGCATTTT
TRBJ1-2 | medium-sized | . | TRBV12-3/TRBV12-4 | CASSRADSLYGYTF | TGTGCCAGCAGCCGAGCGGACAGCCTCTATGGCTACACCTTC
TRBJ1-2 | many | . | TRBV28 | CASSFGGEGNYGYTF | TGTGCCAGCAGTTTTGGCGGGGAAGGGAACTATGGCTACACCTTC
TRBJ1-4 | many | . | TRBV2 | CATTLVGKLFF | TGTGCCACTACCCTGGTAGGAAAACTGTTTTTT
TRBJ2-7 | many | . | TRBV5-6 | CASSLGGQYEQYF | TGTGCCAGCAGCTTGGGAGGCCAGTACGAGCAGTACTTC